This T cell receptor beta chain was identified in a study of chemoradiotherapy in HPV16-positive cancers. Across the study: Candidate HPV-specific clones and shared TCR motifs came from two HPV16-positive patients. Whole-study findings and limits: HPV-responsive T-cell expansion during chemoradiotherapy was linked to improved recurrence-free survival in HPV16-positive patients. During treatment, candidate HPV-specific clones and E7-related motifs expanded in tumor.

In the case of this clone: Its cognate antigen is unknown.

Here immunoSEQ multiplex PCR was the method, and the copy in TCRdb shows in-frame clones only, minus some. The table lists fewer than 6,500 clones, 65% to 90% of them singletons. Germline V gene lookup returns CDR1 SGHAT and CDR2 FQDESV (reference sequence). V lost 2 bases to trimming and J lost 2 bases, with 9 bases between them. The CDR3 sequence is 14 residues long. The receptor comes from a human donor with HPV-associated anogenital cancer. This sample comprised tumor tissue, obtained from a patient who underwent chemoradiotherapy. V and J are TRBV11-1 and TRBJ2-5; D ambiguous. The CDR3 DNA reads as TGTGCCAGCAGCTTATTCGAGAGTCAAGAGACCCAGTACTTC. This codes for CASSLFESQETQYF.